These 21 T cell receptor beta chains were all obtained from the same sample, sequenced in a study of cytomegalovirus exposure and HLA in healthy donors. PCR amplification relied on 60 Vbeta primers (plus 13 Jbeta primers). Sequencing used immunoSEQ multiplex PCR; TCRdb keeps in-frame clones, though not all of them. The table records some 150,000 clones, 75% to 80% of them present only once. Specimen: PBMCs. These TCRs come from a male donor in good health and CMV-seronegative.

The chain carries TRBV9 and TRBJ1-2, with D perhaps TRBD1 (5 bases). The V end was cut by 0 bases, the J end by 2 bases, with 14 bases between. The CDR3 is made up of 16 amino acids. Germline CDR1 SGDLS, CDR2 YYNGEE. The CDR3 is CASSVGALGANYGYTF. In DNA form, the CDR3 reads TGTGCCAGCAGCGTAGGGGCCCTAGGGGCAAACTATGGCTACACCTTC. Using reference TRBV9 and TRBJ1-2 for the parts outside the CDR3, the full variable domain is DSGVTQTPKHLITATGQRVTLRCSPRSGDLSVYWYQQSLDQGLQFLIQYYNGEERAKGNILERFSAQQFPDLHSELNLSSLELGDSALYFCASSVGALGANYGYTFGSGTRLTVV.

CDR3: CASSVAVGGSGNTIYF. CDR3 DNA sequence: TGTGCCAGCAGCGTAGCGGTCGGGGGCTCTGGAAACACCATATATTTT. The chain uses TRBV9 and TRBJ1-3, with D maybe TRBD1 (5 bases). V lost 0 bases to trimming and J lost 0 bases, with 10 bases between them. Germline CDR1 reads SGDLS; CDR2 reads YYNGEE. CDR3 length equals 16 residues.

The chain employs TRBV7-9 and TRBJ1-4; no clear D gene. This CDR3 comprises 15 residues. From germline, CDR1 is SEHNR and CDR2 FQNEAQ (reference sequence). V lost 0 bases, J lost 2 bases, and 7 bases lay in between. The CDR3 DNA follows: TGTGCCAGCAGCTTAGCGGGAGTGACTAATGAAAAACTGTTTTTT. Protein sequence: CASSLAGVTNEKLFF.

V gene TRBV5-6 combines with J gene TRBJ2-1; 9 bases map to TRBD2. V shed 9 bases, J shed 5 bases, and the junction held 21 bases outside the gene matches. Germline lookup yields CDR1 SGHDT and CDR2 YYEEEE. The CDR3 is made up of 18 amino acids. CDR3 nucleotides: TGTGCCACAGGAGGAGGCATACTCGGACTAGCGTATAACAATGAGCAGTTCTTC. This sequence encodes CATGGGILGLAYNNEQFF.

CDR3 sequence reads: CASSSRGDYGDTQYF. The CDR3 region has the DNA TGTGCCAGCAGCTCCCGGGGGGACTACGGGGATACGCAGTATTTT. J is TRBJ2-3 and V is TRBV7-3, with 7 bases identical to TRBD2. Losses at the gene ends were 4 bases for V and 6 bases for J; bases not matched to a gene: 10. This CDR3 spans 15 amino acids. Germline assignment: CDR1 SGHTA and CDR2 FQGTGA.

A few counts support this clone. The chain combines TRBV4-3 with TRBJ2-7, with D perhaps TRBD1 (5 bases). The CDR3 loop spans 15 amino acids. V lost 1 base to trimming and J lost 3 bases, with 13 bases between them. CDR1 is LGHNA, CDR2 YSLEER, per germline. The CDR3 is CASSQVGRGLYEQYF. In DNA, the CDR3 is TGCGCCAGCAGCCAAGTGGGTAGGGGTCTCTACGAGCAGTACTTC.

The chain recombines TRBV15 with TRBJ1-2, with D possibly being TRBD1 (5 bases). This CDR3 has 12 residues. CDR1 is LNHNV, CDR2 YYDKDF, per germline (reference sequence). V was shortened by 8 bases and J by 4 bases, with 11 bases between the two germline ends. Here the CDR3 reads CATQGARYGYTF. In nucleotides, the CDR3 is TGTGCCACCCAGGGTGCCCGCTATGGCTACACCTTC.

V gene TRBV2 combines with J gene TRBJ1-1; D not certain. The CDR3 is 14 residues long. V was shortened by 0 bases and J by 3 bases, with 8 bases between the two germline ends. The germline CDR1 and CDR2 sequences are SNHLY and FYNNEI. The chain's CDR3 is CASSEARGYTEAFF. The CDR3 region has the DNA TGTGCCAGCAGTGAAGCAAGAGGGTACACTGAAGCTTTCTTT.

This chain connects TRBV10-3 to TRBJ1-5; D gene ambiguous. Trimming shortened V by 3 bases and J by 7 bases, and 13 bases separated the two germline ends. This CDR3 has 14 amino acids. The germline CDR1 and CDR2 sequences are ENHRY and SYGVKD. CDR3: CAISDGGGIQPQHF. The CDR3, as DNA: TGTGCCATCAGTGATGGAGGTGGAATCCAGCCCCAGCATTTT.

DNA of the CDR3: TGTGCCAGCAGCGCCTCCCCGGACAGAACAGACTCTGGAAACACCATATATTTT. This gives the protein CASSASPDRTDSGNTIYF. V is TRBV9 and J is TRBJ1-3, with D possibly matching TRBD1 (6 bases). From germline, CDR1 is SGDLS and CDR2 YYNGEE. Trimming stripped 3 bases from V and 0 bases from J, with 19 bases between. This CDR3 comprises 18 residues.

The chain uses TRBV10-1 and TRBJ2-7; tentative D call: TRBD2 (6 bases). This CDR3 is 15 amino acids long. CDR1 is WNHNN and CDR2 is SYGVQD in the germline V gene (reference sequence). V lost 3 bases and J 3 bases, leaving 15 bases between the germline ends. For the CDR3, the DNA is TGCGCCAGCAGTGACCCGGGGGTGGGGATCTACGAGCAGTACTTC. Translation: CASSDPGVGIYEQYF.

The J gene is TRBJ2-5, the V gene TRBV7-9; D is undetermined. The length of the CDR3 is 13 residues. V shed 5 bases and J shed 9 bases, with 16 bases lying between them. Per the germline V gene, CDR1 is SEHNR and CDR2 is FQNEAQ (reference sequence). The DNA for the CDR3 is TGTGCCAGCAGCGCCATGACTCGTTTGGCCCAGTACTTC. The encoded protein is CASSAMTRLAQYF.

The rearrangement uses TRBV5-8 and TRBJ1-1; D unclear. CDR1 SGHTS and CDR2 YDEGEE come from the germline V gene. Trimming took off 4 bases at V and 7 bases at J, with 11 bases between the two ends. This CDR3 is 12 amino acids long. The CDR3 reads CASSEVVSEAFF. Here the CDR3 DNA reads TGTGCCAGCAGCGAAGTCGTGAGTGAAGCTTTCTTT.

This rearrangement joins TRBV5-1 to TRBJ2-5, with TRBD1 identical over 12 bases. The germline gives CDR1 SGHRS, CDR2 YFSETQ. This CDR3 region has 15 residues. Germline trimming cut 0 bases from V and 5 bases from J; bases unmatched to any gene: 2. CDR3: CASSLVGQGAETQYF. Here the CDR3 DNA reads TGCGCCAGCAGCTTGGTGGGACAGGGGGCCGAGACCCAGTACTTC.

The genes are TRBV5-6 and TRBJ1-1; weak D call: TRBD1 (5 bases). The CDR3 loop spans 14 amino acids. V was cut by 1 base and J by 5 bases, with 12 bases left in between. The germline CDR1 and CDR2 sequences are SGHDT and YYEEEE. The CDR3 reads CASSLYGARTEAFF. The CDR3, as DNA: TGTGCCAGCAGCTTGTATGGGGCGCGGACTGAAGCTTTCTTT.

V is TRBV13 and J is TRBJ1-2, with D possibly TRBD1 on 5 matching bases. Germline CDR1 and CDR2: PRHDT and FYEKMQ (reference sequence). The CDR3 has 13 residues. Trimming removed 2 bases at V and 3 bases at J, with 7 bases between. The CDR3 DNA reads as TGTGCCAGCAGCTTACTAGGGGACTATGGCTACACCTTC. It translates to CASSLLGDYGYTF.

The chain recombines TRBV5-1 with TRBJ2-5, with TRBD1 matching over 10 bases. Germline V gene sequence: CDR1 SGHRS, CDR2 YFSETQ. V lost 3 bases and J lost 2; bases outside the gene matches: 10. The CDR3 has 17 residues. The CDR3 DNA sequence: TGCGCCAGCAGCTCCGACAGGGGGCTAGGGGGGCAAGAGACCCAGTACTTC. Protein sequence: CASSSDRGLGGQETQYF.

This chain links TRBV5-5 with TRBJ2-5, with 9 bases fitting TRBD1. This CDR3 has 14 residues. From germline, CDR1 is SGHKS and CDR2 YYEKEE (reference sequence). V dropped 3 bases and J dropped 4; count of bases not matched to a gene: 4. CDR3 in DNA: TGTGCCAGCAGCTCGCCGACAGGGGGAGAGACCCAGTACTTC. This gives the protein CASSSPTGGETQYF.

This chain connects TRBV7-9 to TRBJ1-6, with TRBD1 as a possible D gene (5 bases). V shed 3 bases and J shed 13 bases, with 10 bases lying between them. The CDR3 contains 12 residues. Looked up from germline, CDR1 is SEHNR and CDR2 is FQNEAQ (reference sequence). Here the CDR3 reads CASSLPGGPLHF. The CDR3 DNA reads TGTGCCAGCAGCTTGCCCGGGGGGCCCCTCCACTTT.

A single count supports this clone. This chain connects TRBV7-9 to TRBJ1-6, with 12 bases that match TRBD1. The germline gives CDR1 SEHNR, CDR2 FQNEAQ (reference sequence). CDR3 length: 18 residues. Unmatched junction bases numbered 7, after V lost 5 bases and J lost 2 bases. CDR3 sequence reads: CASSPEGQGATYNSPLHF. CDR3 bases: TGTGCCAGCAGCCCCGAGGGACAGGGGGCAACCTATAATTCACCCCTCCACTTT. Variable domain in full (rest from reference TRBV7-9 and TRBJ1-6): DTGVSQNPRHKITKRGQNVTFRCDPISEHNRLYWYRQTLGQGPEFLTYFQNEAQLEKSRLLSDRFSAERPKGSFSTLEIQRTEQGDSAMYLCASSPEGQGATYNSPLHFGNGTRLTVT.

The chain recombines TRBV7-8 with TRBJ2-7, with a possible D match to TRBD2 (6 bases). The CDR3 loop spans 13 amino acids. V was trimmed by 7 bases and J by 6 bases, leaving 16 bases between them. From germline, CDR1 is SGHVS and CDR2 FQNEAQ. CDR3 sequence (DNA): TGTGCCAGCACCCGAGGAGGGCAGATCGAGCAGTACTTC. Protein sequence: CASTRGGQIEQYF.